Here is one TCR beta chain with its context. Germline values: CDR1 SNHLY, CDR2 FYNNEI. After removal of 10 bases from V and 13 bases from J, the junction contained 19 bases not matched to a gene. There are 15 residues in the CDR3. As handled by the study authors: Amplified reference gene primers provided the basis for estimating nucleated cell counts. Generated by immunoSEQ multiplex PCR, the TCRdb table keeps only in-frame clones and is missing some. Clone size and V and J calls were adopted from that table, with D and trimming inferred from the DNA. Among roughly 120,000 clones listed, approximately 71% were seen once. The sample comes from a study of blood T cell repertoires in COVID-19. In the study overall: COVID-19 samples, acute and convalescent, were from the United States, Italy and Spain. PBMCs, B-cell-depleted T cells, or T cells were the source of the cDNA or gDNA that made up the material.

The rearrangement uses TRBV2 and TRBJ1-4; 9 bases agree with TRBD1. Sequencing was carried out using peripheral blood. The receptor's source is a human donor in a cohort sampled during active COVID-19. The CDR3 loop reads CATIAGTGQPGGLFF. In DNA, the CDR3 is TGTGCCACCATCGCCGGGACAGGGCAGCCCGGGGGACTGTTTTTT.